This is a list of T cell receptor beta chains from one sample in a study of shared T cell receptors in the human thymus. Clones were read by immunoSEQ multiplex PCR, and TCRdb kept only the in-frame ones, dropping some. The table shows 500,000 to 750,000 clones, with approximately 90% occurring only once. These sequences were also reported in another study, on human thymus T cells.

Material: thymocytes. The receptor set was obtained from a boy under two years old with a congenital heart defect. Both conserved end residues are trimmed from each CDR3. Each record gives: D gene, V gene, CDR3 protein. A D gene is named only where the DNA matches it firmly.

D: TRBD1; V: TRBV19; CDR3: ATDRNRDRDRSSGNTIY
D: NA; V: TRBV15; CDR3: ATSRVGREVPYNEQF
D: TRBD2; V: TRBV7-2; CDR3: ASSPRGRLAERQETQY
D: TRBD2; V: TRBV7-2; CDR3: ASSYSGSSTDTQY
D: TRBD1; V: TRBV28; CDR3: ASSRTGGGIYEQY
D: TRBD1; V: TRBV6-5; CDR3: ASRPGQAGANVLT
D: TRBD2; V: TRBV9; CDR3: ASSPRMAGDEQY
D: TRBD1; V: TRBV28; CDR3: ASSPDPRQGNTGELF
D: TRBD2; V: TRBV4-1; CDR3: ASSEASSGSSYEQY
D: NA; V: TRBV28; CDR3: ASSCGQGCKNEKLF
D: NA; V: TRBV11-2; CDR3: ASSLGLKDVWSGYT
D: TRBD2; V: TRBV4-3; CDR3: ASSHSWEREGRYCNEQF
D: NA; V: TRBV7-3; CDR3: ASSLTSGNNEQF
D: TRBD2; V: TRBV29-1; CDR3: SVEDRTSIAGGEDEQF
D: TRBD1; V: TRBV28; CDR3: ASSKGTGSTSGANVLT
D: NA; V: TRBV9; CDR3: ASSFFDRSYNEQF
D: TRBD2; V: TRBV6-1; CDR3: ASSEEDSEAGSSYNEQF
D: NA; V: TRBV29-1; CDR3: SVLKTSPPLREQY
D: TRBD1; V: TRBV7-9; CDR3: ASSPRTGGLGYT
D: NA; V: TRBV15; CDR3: ATRHRGGAGTDTQY
D: TRBD1; V: TRBV27; CDR3: ASSPCRPPGQAGSRGGYT
D: NA; V: TRBV28; CDR3: ASSLNGLSYEQY
D: TRBD1; V: TRBV4-1; CDR3: ASSQDARTSPFDRVLYGYT
D: NA; V: TRBV6-1; CDR3: ATGENNQPQH
D: TRBD2; V: TRBV6-5; CDR3: ASSYVDSGPPNEQF
D: TRBD1; V: TRBV6-1; CDR3: ASSEVAGTGRGNTEAF
D: NA; V: TRBV10-1; CDR3: ASSPGQTRGPQY
D: NA; V: TRBV10-3; CDR3: AISGPRGSGKSYEQY
D: NA; V: TRBV27; CDR3: ASSLSPGIRETQY
D: TRBD2; V: TRBV4-1; CDR3: ASSQAPRGLAPYEQY
D: TRBD1; V: TRBV6-5; CDR3: ASSDRGIWTGELF
D: NA; V: TRBV14; CDR3: ASSQAGLYGYT
D: NA; V: TRBV27; CDR3: ASSPPGQRFTSRITDTQY
D: TRBD2; V: TRBV6-1; CDR3: ASSEGVLREAKNEQF
D: TRBD2; V: TRBV4-3; CDR3: ASSQGLAGGTDIHNEQF
D: NA; V: TRBV4-3; CDR3: ASSQDKTFSGNTIY
D: TRBD1; V: TRBV18; CDR3: ASGEGQGMTNYGYT
D: TRBD1; V: TRBV15; CDR3: ATSRRDSEEQY
D: TRBD2; V: TRBV5-1; CDR3: ASSLAGGESHYEQY
D: TRBD2; V: TRBV30; CDR3: AWKPGLAGGPRNEQF
D: NA; V: TRBV4-1; CDR3: ASSQEETRNSYEQY
D: NA; V: TRBV29-1; CDR3: SVEEVKGDTLNTEAF
D: TRBD1; V: TRBV7-3; CDR3: ASSIRQGPLDEQY
D: TRBD2; V: TRBV19; CDR3: ASSINRWSGRAWAYEQY
D: NA; V: TRBV4-1; CDR3: ASSQGHTNTEAF
D: TRBD2; V: TRBV5-5; CDR3: ASIKGASGKSYNEQF
D: NA; V: TRBV21-1; CDR3: ASSKSRQRTVGDTQY
D: TRBD2; V: TRBV9; CDR3: ASSVGREPTYEQY
D: TRBD2; V: TRBV6-1; CDR3: ASSGLAGPLGTDTQY
D: NA; V: TRBV11-3; CDR3: ASSLRNTGELF
D: TRBD2; V: TRBV4-2; CDR3: ASSQERAGGADTQY
D: TRBD2; V: TRBV7-8; CDR3: ASSSRTSGSHYEQY
D: TRBD2; V: TRBV4-1; CDR3: ASSQVKRLAGAKAKNIQY
D: TRBD2; V: TRBV27; CDR3: ASSLSPSGRIHEQF
D: TRBD1; V: TRBV27; CDR3: ASSPRGITGELF